The 6 T cell receptor beta chains below were found in one sample sequenced in a study of a mutant IDH1 vaccine in newly diagnosed glioma. Antigens of these TCRs are unknown. Method: immunoSEQ multiplex PCR; TCRdb's copy keeps in-frame clones and lacks some. The table has about 44,000 clones, roughly 90% seen once; the top ten hold about 3.9%. Time point meaning: week 23, last vaccination. Each dose delivered 300 ug of mutant IDH1 20-mer peptide subcutaneously with imiquimod. Source: PBMCs, taken from a glioma patient whose treatment included an IDH1 peptide vaccine. The receptors shown here come from a man aged 50 or older with glioma.

CDR3 sequence (DNA): TGTGCCAGCAGCCTCTGGACGGAGAGCACTGAAGCTTTCTTT. This sequence encodes CASSLWTESTEAFF. The chain is built from TRBV6-5 and TRBJ1-1, with D uncertain. Germline V lookup: CDR1 MNHEY, CDR2 SVGAGI. V was pared by 6 bases and J by 4 bases, with 15 bases between. The CDR3 contains 14 residues.

The chain uses TRBV9 and TRBJ1-5; D remains ambiguous. This CDR3 contains 12 residues. Germline CDR1 is SGDLS and CDR2 is YYNGEE. The germline V and J ends were trimmed by 7 bases and 3 bases, with 8 bases remaining between them. The CDR3 nucleotides read TGTGCCAGCGGGAGGTACAATCAGCCCCAGCATTTT. This encodes CASGRYNQPQHF.

The chain has TRBV29-1 and TRBJ1-2, with 9 nucleotides matching TRBD1. V shed 2 bases, J shed 3 bases, and the junction held 4 bases outside the gene matches. The germline gives CDR1 SQVTM, CDR2 ANQGSEA. CDR3 size: 14 residues. The CDR3 here is CSVETGGWHYGYTF. The CDR3 nucleotides are TGCAGCGTTGAAACAGGGGGCTGGCACTATGGCTACACCTTC.

The J gene is TRBJ1-3, the V gene TRBV2; D remains unclear. CDR1 and CDR2 from the germline V gene are SNHLY and FYNNEI. The V gene lost 6 bases and the J gene lost 4 bases, with 19 bases spanning the gap. CDR3 size: 16 residues. The CDR3 DNA reads as TGTGCCAGCAGCCTCCTGGAATCCTCGGCCGGAAACACCATATATTTT. Encoded protein: CASSLLESSAGNTIYF.

The rearrangement uses TRBV4-1 and TRBJ1-5, with D tentatively TRBD1 (6 bases). CDR1 is MGHRA, CDR2 YSYEKL, per germline. The CDR3 runs 14 residues. V shed 1 base and J shed 7 bases, with 11 bases lying between them. This chain's CDR3 is CASSQGRGGQPQHF. Written as DNA, the CDR3 is TGCGCCAGCAGCCAAGGCAGGGGAGGCCAGCCCCAGCATTTT.

The chain is built from TRBV19 and TRBJ2-7, with 8 bases identical to TRBD1. Germline V gives CDR1 LNHDA, CDR2 SQIVND (reference sequence). The CDR3 spans 15 residues. The V and J ends lost 2 bases and 3 bases, in that order; junction bases with no gene match: 6. CDR3 residues: CASSISDRAFYEQYF. The CDR3 bases are TGTGCCAGTAGTATATCGGACAGGGCTTTCTACGAGCAGTACTTC.